This T cell receptor beta chain was profiled in a study of memory CD4+ T cells and cytomegalovirus serostatus. Study details: Donors were healthy Belgian adults, under 10 CMV seropositive and under 30 seronegative. Findings of the study overall: The CMV-associated TCR signature appears largely within the CD4+ memory repertoire.

A word on this clone: The antigen is undetermined.

Data came from immunoSEQ multiplex PCR; TCRdb stores just in-frame clones and leaves some out. In the table there are 50,000 or so clones, around three quarters of which are singletons. The CDR3 runs 15 residues. Germline V gives CDR1 SGHNT, CDR2 YYREEE (reference sequence). V lost 2 bases and J lost 1, with 12 bases in between. Single viable CD3+CD4+CD8-CD45RO+ cells were sorted as the memory CD4+ T cells. The TCR comes from an adult in good health and CMV-seronegative. V and J are TRBV5-4 and TRBJ1-2; D remains ambiguous. Sample: memory CD4+ T cells from blood. The CDR3 sequence is CASSLKAVVNYGYTF. The CDR3 DNA reads TGTGCCAGCAGCTTAAAGGCTGTAGTTAACTATGGCTACACCTTC.